This T cell receptor (beta chain) was captured by sequencing in a study of low-dose radiotherapy and immunotherapy resistance in tumors. Sample time point: before trial treatment. With TRAV- and TRBV-specific primers, first-strand cDNA was made, covering the alpha and beta chains. With a V-primer adapter and a constant-region primer, TCRs were amplified for around 20 PCR cycles. TCRdb independently ran MiXCR on the reads; one entry per CDR3 protein. The top ten hold about 5.9% of the sample, which has roughly 76,000 distinct CDR3 sequences, 15% to 20% seen once. This clonotype was detected many times. This clonotype originated in a male donor with prostate cancer. The source material was PBMCs, sampled before treatment.

The CDR3 DNA follows: TGCGCCAGCAGCTTTCAAGGGGCGCACACAGATACGCAGTATTTT. Amino acid sequence: CASSFQGAHTDTQYF. The chain links TRBV5-1 to TRBJ2-3, with D possibly being TRBD1 (5 bases). Trimming took 2 bases from V and 2 from J, leaving 12 bases between them. This CDR3 is 15 amino acids long. The germline gives CDR1 SGHRS, CDR2 YFSETQ.